Listed below are T cell receptor beta chains from one sample, sequenced in a study of cytomegalovirus exposure and HLA in healthy donors. Sequencing used immunoSEQ multiplex PCR; TCRdb keeps in-frame clones, though not all of them. The sample holds some 150,000 clones, 87% seen once. Input material: PBMCs. These TCRs come from a man between 18 and 29 years old in good health and CMV-seropositive. The CDR3 runs from the conserved cysteine through the conserved F or W. The D gene is left open where the match is weak. Clone sizes are given selectively: once, few, many, or a class where the clone is expanded.

TRBV9,-,16,TRBJ1-1,-,TGTGCCAGCAGCGCCGCCCAGAGCGCGGGGAACACTGAAGCTTTCTTT,CASSAAQSAGNTEAFF
TRBV30,TRBD2,20,TRBJ2-3,-,TGTGCCTGGAGAGGATTCGTGGGCAAGGCGGGAGGGCCGGGGGGAGATACGCAGTATTTT,CAWRGFVGKAGGPGGDTQYF
TRBV5-4,-,13,TRBJ1-2,-,TGTGCCAGCACCGTCGGGGGGAAGTATGGCTACACCTTC,CASTVGGKYGYTF
TRBV5-1,-,14,TRBJ2-5,-,TGCGCCAGCTCGAATGGGGGGGCACGGGAGACCCAGTACTTC,CASSNGGARETQYF
TRBV7-2,TRBD2,18,TRBJ2-1,-,TGTGCCAGCAGCTTAAAAGGGCTAGCGGGGTTTTCCTACAATGAGCAGTTCTTC,CASSLKGLAGFSYNEQFF
TRBV10-2,TRBD1,12,TRBJ1-5,-,TGCGCCAGCAGTGAAGGGGGCCAGCCCCAGCATTTT,CASSEGGQPQHF
TRBV13,-,14,TRBJ2-5,-,TGTGCCAGCAGCACATTCGGACTTGGAGAGACCCAGTACTTC,CASSTFGLGETQYF
TRBV11-3,TRBD2,14,TRBJ2-7,-,TGTGCCAGCAGCTTTGGGACTAGCGGGAGCGAGCAGTACTTC,CASSFGTSGSEQYF
TRBV4-1,TRBD2,15,TRBJ2-3,-,TGCGCCAGCAGCCACTACGGGACTAGAACAGATACGCAGTATTTT,CASSHYGTRTDTQYF
TRBV19,TRBD1,15,TRBJ1-2,-,TGTGCCAGTAGTCACCCCGGGACAGGGCTTGGTGGCTACACCTTC,CASSHPGTGLGGYTF
TRBV5-1,TRBD2,17,TRBJ2-4,-,TGCGCCAGCAGCTTGACCCTGACTAGCGGGGGGGTACGAATTCAGTACTTC,CASSLTLTSGGVRIQYF
TRBV9,-,12,TRBJ2-3,-,TGTGCCAGCAGCCCGCGTACAGATACGCAGTATTTT,CASSPRTDTQYF
TRBV30,-,11,TRBJ1-2,-,TGTGCCTGGGAAGTCGGGGGTGGCTACACCTTC,CAWEVGGGYTF
TRBV19,-,15,TRBJ2-6,-,TGTGCCAGTACCCTTGGACAATCTGGGGCCAACGTCCTGACTTTC,CASTLGQSGANVLTF
TRBV28,-,15,TRBJ1-4,-,TGTGCCAGCTCACTCGCAGGGGTCCTTAATGAAAAACTGTTTTTT,CASSLAGVLNEKLFF
TRBV19,TRBD1,15,TRBJ1-2,-,TGTGCCAGTAGTACCCAGGACAGGGAAAGCTATGGCTACACCTTC,CASSTQDRESYGYTF
TRBV27,TRBD1,14,TRBJ1-2,-,TGTGCCAGCAGTATTAAAGGACAGGACTATGGCTACACCTTC,CASSIKGQDYGYTF
TRBV5-1,TRBD1,15,TRBJ1-6,once,TGCGCCAGCAGCTTGGGGACAGGGGAACCCTCACCCCTCCACTTT,CASSLGTGEPSPLHF
TRBV9,-,12,TRBJ2-7,-,TGTGCCAGCAGCGGGGAGACCTACGAGCAGTACTTC,CASSGETYEQYF
TRBV11-2,-,14,TRBJ1-6,-,TGTGCCAGCAGCTTACCGGAGGGTAATTCACCCCTCCACTTT,CASSLPEGNSPLHF
TRBV28,TRBD2,14,TRBJ2-7,-,TGTGCCAGCAGTCTAGCGGGGGGGCTTGACGAGCAGTACTTC,CASSLAGGLDEQYF
TRBV20-1,-,11,TRBJ2-1,-,TGCAGTGCTAGTTTGGGCCAGGAGCAGTTCTTC,CSASLGQEQFF
TRBV30,-,13,TRBJ2-7,-,TGTGCCTGGAGTCCTCACGGGGTGTACGAGCAGTACTTC,CAWSPHGVYEQYF
TRBV7-2,TRBD1,14,TRBJ2-7,-,TGTGCCAGCAGCCCGGGACAGAGCTCCTACGAGCAGTACTTC,CASSPGQSSYEQYF
TRBV27,TRBD1,14,TRBJ1-4,-,TGTGCCAGCAGTAACAGGGGATACGGTGAAAAACTGTTTTTT,CASSNRGYGEKLFF
TRBV6-1,-,13,TRBJ2-2,-,TGTGCCAGCAGCCACAAGACATCCGGGGAGCTGTTTTTT,CASSHKTSGELFF
TRBV6-5,-,13,TRBJ1-2,-,TGTGCCAGCAGTTACGTTCCAGGGCGGGGCTACACCTTC,CASSYVPGRGYTF
TRBV9,-,15,TRBJ2-3,-,TGTGCCAGCAGCCCCCGTGTGAGCCCCTCGGATACGCAGTATTTT,CASSPRVSPSDTQYF
TRBV5-6,-,13,TRBJ1-2,-,TGTGCCAGCAGCCTTGTAGAAGGAGAGGGCTACACCTTC,CASSLVEGEGYTF
TRBV7-9,-,17,TRBJ1-1,-,TGTGCCAGCAGCTTACCTCGAATCAGGGCGGAGAACACTGAAGCTTTCTTT,CASSLPRIRAENTEAFF
TRBV14,TRBD1,16,TRBJ2-7,once,TGTGCCAGCAGCCTGGCCGCCGGGACAGGGAGCGTCGAGCAGTACTTC,CASSLAAGTGSVEQYF
TRBV18,-,14,TRBJ1-2,-,TGTGCCAGCTCCGGACAGACCACCGTAGGAGGCTACACCTTC,CASSGQTTVGGYTF
TRBV6-1,TRBD1,13,TRBJ1-1,-,TGTGCCAGCAGTGAAATCAGGGGGACTGAAGCTTTCTTT,CASSEIRGTEAFF
TRBV7-9,TRBD1,14,TRBJ1-5,-,TGTGCCAGCAGCTCACAGGGGAATAATCAGCCCCAGCATTTT,CASSSQGNNQPQHF
TRBV14,TRBD1,15,TRBJ2-7,-,TGTGCCAGCAGCCACCATAGGACAGGGTGGCACGAGCAGTACTTC,CASSHHRTGWHEQYF
TRBV4-2,-,13,TRBJ2-1,-,TGTGCCAGCAGCCCCCCGGGGGAGGTTGAGCAGTTCTTC,CASSPPGEVEQFF
TRBV23-1,TRBD1,14,TRBJ2-7,-,TGCGCCAGCAGGCCCGGGACAGGGGTGAGCGAGCAGTACTTC,CASRPGTGVSEQYF
TRBV7-2,-,14,TRBJ1-5,-,TGTGCCAGCAGCTTAGGGCGGGGAAATCAGCCCCAGCATTTT,CASSLGRGNQPQHF
TRBV7-9,TRBD2,18,TRBJ2-3,-,TGTGCCAGCAGCTTCCGAGCGGGAGCCACCTCTCGGGCAGATACGCAGTATTTT,CASSFRAGATSRADTQYF
TRBV6-1,-,11,TRBJ2-5,-,TGTGCCAGCAGTTACGGAGAGACCCAGTACTTC,CASSYGETQYF
TRBV11-3,TRBD2,15,TRBJ2-1,once,TGTGCCAGCAGCTTAGGGACTAGCGGGAGCAATGAGCAGTTCTTC,CASSLGTSGSNEQFF
TRBV19,-,17,TRBJ2-1,-,TGTGCCAGTAGTATAATGACAGCGGGTCTCTCCTACAATGAGCAGTTCTTC,CASSIMTAGLSYNEQFF
TRBV25-1,TRBD1,14,TRBJ1-6,few,TGTGCCAGCAGTGACCCGGGACAGTTTTCACCCCTCCACTTT,CASSDPGQFSPLHF
TRBV11-2,-,15,TRBJ2-1,-,TGTGCCAGCAGCCACGGACCAGGGGCGGTCAATGAGCAGTTCTTC,CASSHGPGAVNEQFF
TRBV19,-,13,TRBJ2-3,-,TGTGCCAGTAGTATTCGTCCCCCCGGGGCGCAGTATTTT,CASSIRPPGAQYF
TRBV19,TRBD1,20,TRBJ1-3,few,TGTGCCAGTAGATCACCCCTCACCGGGACAGGGAGGCAAAGGGCAAACACCATATATTTT,CASRSPLTGTGRQRANTIYF
TRBV19,-,17,TRBJ2-7,-,TGTGCCAGTAGTCCAACCGGGGGACTCCTGAGGACCTACGAGCAGTACTTC,CASSPTGGLLRTYEQYF
TRBV28,TRBD1,16,TRBJ1-1,-,TGTGCCAGCAGCCCCAGGACAGGGATTGCTCTCACTGAAGCTTTCTTT,CASSPRTGIALTEAFF
TRBV13,TRBD2,12,TRBJ2-1,-,TGTGCCAGCAGCCCCTGGGGGGGTGAGCAGTTCTTC,CASSPWGGEQFF
TRBV20-1,-,11,TRBJ2-5,-,TGCAGTGCTCTTATAGCGGAGACCCAGTACTTC,CSALIAETQYF
TRBV9,TRBD2,16,TRBJ2-3,-,TGTGCCAGCAGCGTAGCTAGCGGGGGGGGCACAGATACGCAGTATTTT,CASSVASGGGTDTQYF
TRBV9,-,13,TRBJ2-3,-,TGTGCCAGCAGGGGACTTAACACAGATACGCAGTATTTT,CASRGLNTDTQYF
TRBV6-1,TRBD1,12,TRBJ1-2,-,TGTGCCAGCACAGGACAGGGGGAGGGCTACACCTTC,CASTGQGEGYTF